This TCR beta chain is from a study of shared clonotypes between healthy human individuals. Several immunoSEQ 96-well plates shared each subset's DNA, each plate a replicate. The table came from immunoSEQ multiplex PCR; TCRdb's copy has only in-frame clones and leaves some out. This sample has about 1.5 million clones; approximately 98% occur once, and the top ten carry roughly 0.4%. The V end was cut by 1 base, the J end by 9 bases, with 21 bases between. CDR1 LNHNV and CDR2 YYDKDF come from the germline V gene (reference sequence). There are 17 residues in the CDR3. The sample was naive CD4+ T cells sorted from blood. Subset given: CD45RA+ positively selected. The V gene is TRBV15, the J gene TRBJ1-4, with D possibly matching TRBD1 (5 bases). The receptor's source is a man aged 30-40 years in good health. CDR3 loop: CATSRAGSAGMIQKLFF. For the CDR3, the DNA is TGTGCCACCAGCAGAGCTGGATCGGCAGGGATGATCCAAAAACTGTTTTTT.